This entry lists 17 T cell receptor beta chains sequenced from one sample in a study of identical twins. One entry per CDR3 protein, called by TCRdb with MiXCR from the 5' RACE reads. The data contain hundreds of thousands of distinct CDR3 sequences, approximately 13% of them singletons. Separately, the same data were catalogued under a study of yellow fever vaccine responses in identical twins.

What was sequenced was CD8+ T cells sorted from blood. The source of these receptors is a woman under 30 in good health.

This clonotype came up many times. The chain carries TRBV12-3 or TRBV12-4 and TRBJ1-1; no clear D gene. Deletions cut 5 bases from V and 0 bases from J, with 10 bases between. There are 14 residues in the CDR3. The CDR3 region is CASSLQPLNTEAFF. The DNA for the CDR3 is TGTGCCAGCAGTCTACAGCCTTTGAACACTGAAGCTTTCTTT.

This clonotype was seen a few times. The chain couples TRBV7-2 to TRBJ2-2; 8 positions match TRBD1. Trimming cost V 1 base and J 4 bases; bases outside gene matches: 20. The CDR3 has 21 amino acids. The germline gives CDR1 SGHTA, CDR2 FQGNSA. The CDR3 region is CASSLGPRSQGARLFTGELFF. In DNA form, the CDR3 reads TGTGCCAGCAGCTTAGGGCCTCGTTCTCAGGGGGCGCGATTGTTCACCGGGGAGCTGTTTTTT.

The chain combines TRBV10-1 with TRBJ2-2; 7 bases are shared with TRBD1. The CDR3 is 17 residues long. The V gene end was trimmed by 2 bases and the J gene end by 0 bases; junction bases not matched to a gene: 6. The V gene's germline CDR1 is WNHNN and CDR2 SYGVQD (reference sequence). The CDR3 DNA reads as TGCGCCAGCAGTGAGGGGGACAGCTGGACGAACACCGGGGAGCTGTTTTTT. Protein: CASSEGDSWTNTGELFF.

This clonotype has more than one count but fewer than ten. V usage is TRBV11-2 and J usage is TRBJ1-5, with 7 bases matching TRBD1. This CDR3 spans 14 amino acids. Looked up from germline, CDR1 is SGHAT and CDR2 is FQNNGV. After removal of 3 bases from V and 7 bases from J, the junction contained 6 bases not matched to a gene. CDR3 sequence reads: CASSFEGAGQPQHF. The CDR3 DNA follows: TGTGCCAGCAGCTTTGAGGGGGCTGGCCAGCCCCAGCATTTT.

The rearrangement links TRBV6-2 or TRBV6-3 to TRBJ2-7; D not resolved. Germline loops: CDR1 MNHEY, CDR2 SVGEGT. Trimming took 4 bases from V and 5 from J, leaving 6 bases between them. The CDR3 has 11 residues. The CDR3, as DNA: TGTGCCAGCAGTTCTCTAAACGAGCAGTACTTC. It is translated as CASSSLNEQYF.

This chain connects TRBV24-1 to TRBJ2-1; D is perhaps TRBD1 (6 bases). Trimming shortened V by 5 bases and J by 7 bases, and 11 bases separated the two germline ends. The CDR3 consists of 13 residues. The germline V gene encodes CDR1 KGHDR and CDR2 SFDVKD. The CDR3 DNA reads as TGTGCCACCAGTGGCGTGAGGGGGAATGAGCAGTTCTTC. This translates into CATSGVRGNEQFF.

V gene TRBV27 combines with J gene TRBJ1-1; D is possibly TRBD1 (5 bases). The CDR3 extends over 16 amino acids. V lost 7 bases to trimming and J lost 1 base, with 19 bases between them. CDR1 and CDR2 from the germline V gene are MNHEY and SMNVEV (reference sequence). Here the CDR3 reads CASTKKGRTANTEAFF. As DNA, the CDR3 is TGTGCCAGCACCAAAAAGGGGAGGACGGCGAACACTGAAGCTTTCTTT.

Only a few counts were recorded for this clonotype. The chain joins TRBV5-8 to TRBJ2-7, with D perhaps TRBD1 (6 bases). CDR3 length: 14 residues. Between the trimmed V and J ends, which lost 6 bases and 4 bases, there was a span of 17 bases. The germline CDR1 and CDR2 sequences are SGHTS and YDEGEE. CDR3 protein: CASTNGGQSYEQYV. The CDR3 region has the DNA TGTGCCAGCACCAATGGAGGACAGAGTTACGAGCAGTACGTC.

This chain joins TRBV27 and TRBJ2-2; 7 bases align to TRBD1. This CDR3 has 15 residues. The ends lost 2 bases at V and 4 bases at J; junction bases unmatched: 4. In germline, CDR1 is MNHEY, CDR2 SMNVEV (reference sequence). In nucleotides, the CDR3 is TGTGCCAGCAGTTTAGTGGGACAGTTCACCGGGGAGCTGTTTTTT. Its protein product is CASSLVGQFTGELFF.

This chain joins TRBV11-3 and TRBJ2-7, with D perhaps matching TRBD1 or TRBD2 (5 bases each). Per the germline V gene, CDR1 is SGHNT and CDR2 is YENEEA. V was clipped by 1 base and J by 3 bases, with 13 bases between them. The CDR3 runs 15 residues. CDR3 protein: CASSLGGTEDYEQYF. The CDR3 nucleotides read TGTGCCAGCAGCTTAGGGGGGACGGAAGACTACGAGCAGTACTTC.

The genes are TRBV9 and TRBJ2-3; 7 nucleotides align to TRBD2. The CDR3 sequence is 17 residues long. Trimming removed 3 bases from V and 0 bases from J; junction bases left unmatched: 10. Germline assignment: CDR1 SGDLS and CDR2 YYNGEE. The CDR3 DNA is TGTGCCAGCAGCGGGAAAATGGGGGGGGGAAGCACAGATACGCAGTATTTT. Its translation is CASSGKMGGGSTDTQYF. Full variable domain (outside the CDR3, taken from reference TRBV9 and TRBJ2-3): DSGVTQTPKHLITATGQRVTLRCSPRSGDLSVYWYQQSLDQGLQFLIQYYNGEERAKGNILERFSAQQFPDLHSELNLSSLELGDSALYFCASSGKMGGGSTDTQYFGPGTRLTVL.

CDR3 nucleotides: TGTGCCAGCAGTCGCACTATAGCGGGGAGCGAGCAGTACGTC. It is translated as CASSRTIAGSEQYV. The chain recombines TRBV6-1 with TRBJ2-7, with 8 bases aligning to TRBD2. CDR1 is MNHNS, CDR2 SASEGT, per germline. The CDR3 is 14 amino acids. V lost 5 bases, J lost 6 bases, and 9 bases stayed unmatched.

This clonotype was counted only a few times. The chain recombines TRBV18 with TRBJ1-4; 7 nucleotides match TRBD1. Germline trimming cut 2 bases from V and 4 bases from J; bases unmatched to any gene: 4. This CDR3 comprises 15 residues. Germline V gene sequence: CDR1 KGHSH, CDR2 LQKENI. In nucleotides, the CDR3 is TGTGCCAGCTCACCAATGGACAGGCATAATGAAAAACTGTTTTTT. Protein sequence: CASSPMDRHNEKLFF. The full variable domain, rest sourced from reference TRBV18 and TRBJ1-4, is NAGVMQNPRHLVRRRGQEARLRCSPMKGHSHVYWYRQLPEEGLKFMVYLQKENIIDESGMPKERFSAEFPKEGPSILRIQQVVRGDSAAYFCASSPMDRHNEKLFFGSGTQLSVL.

There are a few counts of this clonotype. V and J are TRBV4-1 and TRBJ2-7, with unresolved D. Germline assignment: CDR1 MGHRA and CDR2 YSYEKL. Trimming removed 3 bases from V and 3 bases from J, with 3 bases in between. The CDR3 length is 11 residues. The CDR3, as DNA: TGCGCCAGCAGCCACCACTACGAGCAGTACTTC. Protein sequence: CASSHHYEQYF.

This chain uses TRBV27 with TRBJ2-1, with 7 bases matching TRBD2. The V and J ends lost 0 bases and 4 bases, in that order; junction bases with no gene match: 15. CDR3 size: 19 residues. Per germline, CDR1 MNHEY and CDR2 SMNVEV (reference sequence). The CDR3 sequence is CASSLSPGSGWSSYNEQFF. The CDR3 nucleotides are TGTGCCAGCAGTTTATCTCCCGGTAGCGGGTGGTCCTCATACAATGAGCAGTTCTTC.

This clonotype was observed a few times. This chain links TRBV12-3 or TRBV12-4 with TRBJ2-1; D remains unclear. This CDR3 region has 15 residues. The V and J ends lost 5 bases and 10 bases respectively, with 21 bases between them. For the CDR3, the DNA is TGTGCCAGCAGTGTTCCTCGCCTGCCCTTGGGGGAGCAGTTCTTC. Encoded protein: CASSVPRLPLGEQFF.

This clonotype occurred a few times. The chain combines TRBV14 with TRBJ2-7, with 10 bases identical to TRBD2. The junction had 17 bases not matched to a gene; V was cut back by 2 bases and J by 4 bases. Germline lookup yields CDR1 SGHDN and CDR2 FVKESK. The CDR3 loop spans 19 amino acids. This chain's CDR3 is CASSQLIRTSGQSAYEQYF. CDR3 DNA sequence: TGTGCCAGCAGCCAATTAATCAGGACTAGCGGCCAAAGTGCTTACGAGCAGTACTTC.